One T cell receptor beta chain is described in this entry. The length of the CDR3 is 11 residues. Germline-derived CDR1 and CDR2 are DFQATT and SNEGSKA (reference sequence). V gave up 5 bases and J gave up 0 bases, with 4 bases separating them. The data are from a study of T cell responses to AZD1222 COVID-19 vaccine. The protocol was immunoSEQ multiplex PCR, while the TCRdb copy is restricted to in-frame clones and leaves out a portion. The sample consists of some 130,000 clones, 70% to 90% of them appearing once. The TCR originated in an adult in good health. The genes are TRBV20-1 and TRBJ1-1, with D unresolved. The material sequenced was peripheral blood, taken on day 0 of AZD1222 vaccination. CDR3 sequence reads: CSADMNTEAFF. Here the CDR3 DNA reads TGCAGTGCTGATATGAACACTGAAGCTTTCTTT.